This T cell receptor (beta chain) comes out of a study of control samples from healthy donors and cancer patients. The protocol was immunoSEQ multiplex PCR, while the TCRdb copy is restricted to in-frame clones and leaves out a portion. Of over 75,000 clones in the sample, 85% were seen once. Deletions cut 5 bases from V and 0 bases from J, with 14 bases between. The CDR3 consists of 15 residues. The germline CDR1 and CDR2 sequences are MNHEY and SMNVEV (reference sequence). Material: blood. The sequence derives from a man in his thirties or forties in good health. The chain combines TRBV27 with TRBJ2-7, with a possible D match to TRBD1 (6 bases). This CDR3 is CASSAGTSPSYEQYF. DNA of the CDR3: TGTGCCAGCAGTGCCGGGACATCTCCCTCCTACGAGCAGTACTTC.